The rows below give T cell receptor beta chains drawn from one sample of a study of control samples from healthy donors and cancer patients. Libraries were prepared by immunoSEQ multiplex PCR; TCRdb keeps only in-frame clonotypes and omits some of them. The sample carries 120,000 or so clones, roughly nine tenths recorded once. The specimen was blood. The receptor source for this set is a man in his fifties in good health. CDR3s include the opening cysteine and the closing phenylalanine or tryptophan. D genes are given only for firm matches. Size is omitted from some rows. Given values are once, few, many or a class for expanded clones.

v_call	j_call	clone_size	d_call	cdr3_nt	cdr3_aa
TRBV11-2	TRBJ1-2	few	TRBD1	TGTGCCAGCAGCTTAGGGGACAGGGGGAAGGCTAACTATGGCTACACCTTC	CASSLGDRGKANYGYTF
TRBV11-3	TRBJ1-1	NA	NA	TGTGCCAGCAGCTTAATGGAAGGGACTGAAGCTTTCTTT	CASSLMEGTEAFF
TRBV11-2	TRBJ1-1	NA	TRBD1	TGTGCCAGCAGCTTGGCAGGGGGCGAGACTGAAGCTTTCTTT	CASSLAGGETEAFF
TRBV5-4	TRBJ2-3	once	NA	TGTGCCAGCAGCGTGGTAGGAGATACGCAGTATTTT	CASSVVGDTQYF
TRBV11-2	TRBJ1-2	NA	NA	TGTGCCAGCAGCTTAGATCGGTGGGCACGGGGCTACACCTTC	CASSLDRWARGYTF
TRBV9	TRBJ2-2	once	TRBD1	TGTGCCAGCAGCAACACAGGGGGCGGATTGACCGGGGAGCTGTTTTTT	CASSNTGGGLTGELFF
TRBV2	TRBJ2-7	NA	NA	TGTGCCAGCAGTTCCTACTACGAGCAGTACTTC	CASSSYYEQYF
TRBV7-2	TRBJ1-2	once	TRBD1	TGTGCCAGCAGCTCCCCTCCTGGGGGACAGGCAAAATCGGGCTACACCTTC	CASSSPPGGQAKSGYTF
TRBV7-2	TRBJ2-3	NA	NA	TGTGCCAGCAGCTTAGCGAAGGGTCCAGATACGCAGTATTTT	CASSLAKGPDTQYF
TRBV7-6	TRBJ1-2	once	NA	TGTGCCAGCAGCTCCCGGACGCAAACCAATGGCTACACCTTC	CASSSRTQTNGYTF
TRBV2	TRBJ2-5	NA	TRBD2	TGTGCCAGCAGTGAGATTAGCGGGGGGTACTTC	CASSEISGGYF
TRBV19	TRBJ2-7	NA	TRBD1	TGTGCCAGTAGTGCGACAGGGGTCTACGAGCAGTACTTC	CASSATGVYEQYF
TRBV9	TRBJ1-5	NA	NA	TGTGCCAGCAGCGTCGACCTCAATCAGCCCCAGCATTTT	CASSVDLNQPQHF
TRBV7-9	TRBJ2-7	once	NA	TGTGCCAGCAGCTCTCGGGCATACTACGAGCAGTACTTC	CASSSRAYYEQYF
TRBV20-1	TRBJ1-2	NA	NA	TGCAGTGCTTCCCGTCGGAGGGGCTACACCTTC	CSASRRRGYTF
TRBV10-3	TRBJ1-2	NA	NA	TGTGCCATCAGTGAGCGGAAAGGCAGGCTCACCTTC	CAISERKGRLTF
TRBV18	TRBJ1-1	once	NA	TGTGCCAGCTCCCCCGTCCCACGCACTGAAGCTTTCTTT	CASSPVPRTEAFF
TRBV20-1	TRBJ1-2	NA	NA	TGCAGTGCTAGTAGAGACGGCTACACCTTC	CSASRDGYTF
TRBV28	TRBJ2-3	NA	TRBD2	TGTGCCAGCAGTCCCCAAACTAGCGGGGTCACAGATACGCAGTATTTT	CASSPQTSGVTDTQYF
TRBV18	TRBJ1-4	NA	TRBD1	TGTGCCAGCTCACCACAGGGGGCCAATGAAAAACTGTTTTTT	CASSPQGANEKLFF
TRBV18	TRBJ1-1	NA	NA	TGTGCCAGCTCACTGGAAGGGGGAAGGAACACTGAAGCTTTCTTT	CASSLEGGRNTEAFF
TRBV7-9	TRBJ1-1	NA	NA	TGTGCCAGCAGCGGGGAGGAAGGACGGAACACTGAAGCTTTCTTT	CASSGEEGRNTEAFF
TRBV6-5	TRBJ2-5	NA	NA	TGTGCCAGCAGTTACGGGGGGGCGATGGGGCAAGAGACCCAGTACTTC	CASSYGGAMGQETQYF
TRBV21-1	TRBJ2-2	NA	NA	TGTGCCAGCAGCAAAGCCATGGACACCGCGACCGGGGAGCTGTTTTTT	CASSKAMDTATGELFF
TRBV12-3/TRBV12-4	TRBJ2-1	NA	NA	TGTGCCAGCAGTTTTTTGTCCGGCGAGCAGTTCTTC	CASSFLSGEQFF
TRBV30	TRBJ2-6	NA	TRBD1	TGTGCCTGGAGTGCAAAGACAGGGTTTATCGGGGCCAACGTCCTGACTTTC	CAWSAKTGFIGANVLTF
TRBV9	TRBJ1-4	NA	TRBD1	TGTGCCAGCAGCGTAGGCGGGACAGTAAATGAAAAACTGTTTTTT	CASSVGGTVNEKLFF
TRBV27	TRBJ2-3	NA	NA	TGTGCCAGCAGTTTCTCGGGACACCTCAGCACAGATACGCAGTATTTT	CASSFSGHLSTDTQYF
TRBV6-5	TRBJ2-7	NA	NA	TGTGCCATTACGACTATGACAAGCCACTACGAGCAGTACTTC	CAITTMTSHYEQYF
TRBV5-4	TRBJ2-3	NA	TRBD1	TGTGCCGGTGGGGACAGGGGTACAGATACGCAGTATTTT	CAGGDRGTDTQYF
TRBV30	TRBJ1-1	NA	NA	TGTGCCTTCTTATCCCCCTCGCAGGGGAGTGAAGCTTTCTTT	CAFLSPSQGSEAFF
TRBV29-1	TRBJ1-2	NA	NA	TGCAGCGTTGCAAGGGATGACTATGGCTACACCTTC	CSVARDDYGYTF
TRBV5-8	TRBJ1-2	NA	NA	TGTGCCAGCAGCTTAAGAGATGGCTACACCTTC	CASSLRDGYTF
TRBV18	TRBJ2-6	few	NA	TGTGCCAGCTCAACCGGGACACCGAGCTCTGGGGCCAACGTCCTGACTTTC	CASSTGTPSSGANVLTF
TRBV7-8	TRBJ1-5	NA	NA	TGTGCCAGCAGCTTAGGGGCCGGGCATAGCAATCAGCCCCAGCATTTT	CASSLGAGHSNQPQHF
TRBV19	TRBJ1-5	NA	TRBD1	TGTGCCAGTAGTATAGCCGAGGGGGCTGGCCAGCCCCAGCATTTT	CASSIAEGAGQPQHF
TRBV5-1	TRBJ2-4	NA	NA	TGCGCCAGCAGCTCGTCTGACACGGGGAATATTCAGTACTTC	CASSSSDTGNIQYF
TRBV6-5	TRBJ1-1	few	NA	TGTGCCAGCAGTTACGACAGGTGGAACACTGAAGCTTTCTTT	CASSYDRWNTEAFF
TRBV5-6	TRBJ2-5	NA	NA	TGTGCCAGCAGCTCTTCGGAGACCCAGTACTTC	CASSSSETQYF
TRBV4-3	TRBJ1-2	few	NA	TGCGCCAGCAGCCAAGGCGGACTCTATGGCTACACCTTC	CASSQGGLYGYTF